The clone carrying this T cell receptor beta chain was observed a handful of times. This table comes from immunoSEQ multiplex PCR, and its TCRdb copy is limited to in-frame clones, with some not included. The sample has approximately 200,000 clones, over 80% seen once. This CDR3 is built from 14 residues. Germline CDR1 and CDR2: SEHNR and FQNEAQ (reference sequence). V dropped 4 bases and J dropped 7 bases, with 14 bases sitting between them. This record comes from a study of blood T cell repertoires in COVID-19. Turning to the study itself: The United States, Italy and Spain were the sources of the acute and convalescent COVID-19 samples.

This TCR was sampled from a man aged 18 to 30 with acute COVID-19. Sequencing used PBMCs or T cells enriched from blood (not recorded which). The chain has TRBV7-9 and TRBJ2-1; possible D gene TRBD2, 6 bases. This chain's CDR3 is CASSSDVGGNEQFF. The CDR3 DNA reads TGTGCCAGCAGCTCCGATGTGGGGGGAAATGAGCAGTTCTTC.